Listed here are 20 T cell receptor beta chains from one sample, sequenced in a study of Ad26.COV2.S vaccination and SARS-CoV-2 variants. The protocol was immunoSEQ multiplex PCR, while the TCRdb copy is restricted to in-frame clones and leaves out a portion. Among 200,000 to 250,000 clones listed, over 75% were seen once. Treatment meaning: around 19 received Ad26.COV2.S at low or high dose, single or two shots; a few received placebo; per-sample allocation not given. Following the first vaccine or placebo injection, samples were taken on day 63. This specimen was peripheral blood, taken in a trial of Ad26.COV2.S vaccine versus placebo. Receptors were obtained from a person aged 18-65 years who received the Ad26.COV2.S COVID-19 vaccine or a placebo.

A single count supports this clone. The V and J genes are TRBV7-9 and TRBJ2-5; perhaps TRBD1 as D (5 bases). V was clipped by 1 base and J by 0 bases, with 9 bases between them. The CDR3 loop spans 15 amino acids. The germline gives CDR1 SEHNR, CDR2 FQNEAQ (reference sequence). CDR3 residues: CASSLETEYQETQYF. DNA of the CDR3: TGTGCCAGCAGCTTAGAGACAGAATACCAAGAGACCCAGTACTTC.

The CDR3 is CASSFSSGELFF. The CDR3 DNA sequence: TGTGCCAGCAGCTTTTCATCCGGGGAGCTGTTTTTT. The chain couples TRBV5-4 to TRBJ2-2; D not certain. Germline CDR1 reads SGHNT; CDR2 reads YYREEE (reference sequence). This CDR3 spans 12 amino acids. V was cut by 2 bases and J by 6 bases, with 5 bases left in between.

The V and J genes are TRBV7-2 and TRBJ1-5, with 7 bases that match TRBD1. The V gene's germline CDR1 is SGHTA and CDR2 FQGNSA. With 3 bases clipped from V and 4 bases from J, the junction kept 12 bases outside the gene matches. The CDR3 is 17 amino acids. CDR3 DNA sequence: TGTGCCAGCAGCTTGTCAACCAAGACAGGGTGGAATCAGCCCCAGCATTTT. It is translated as CASSLSTKTGWNQPQHF.

V usage is TRBV19 and J usage is TRBJ2-3, with TRBD2 identical over 15 bases. The junction had 16 bases not matched to a gene; V was cut back by 9 bases and J by 3 bases. The CDR3 is 19 amino acids. Germline CDR1 LNHDA, CDR2 SQIVND (reference sequence). In DNA, the CDR3 is TGTGCCAGCTCAACATATGGACTAGCGGGAGGGGAGCGGACAGATACGCAGTATTTT. Protein product: CASSTYGLAGGERTDTQYF.

This clone was observed a few times. J is TRBJ1-2 and V is TRBV10-2; D remains ambiguous. Trimming took 1 base from V and 1 from J, leaving 10 bases between them. CDR1 WSHSY and CDR2 SAAADI come from the germline V gene. The CDR3 runs 15 residues. This CDR3 reads CASSEFSTINYGYTF. DNA of the CDR3: TGCGCCAGCAGTGAGTTCTCAACGATTAACTATGGCTACACCTTC.

The CDR3 loop is CATSDWDLDNEQFF. CDR3 sequence (DNA): TGTGCCACCAGTGATTGGGACCTCGACAATGAGCAGTTCTTC. The rearrangement joins TRBV24-1 to TRBJ2-1; D is tentatively TRBD1 or TRBD2 (5 bases each). Germline V gene data show CDR1 as KGHDR and CDR2 as SFDVKD. The V and J ends lost 2 bases and 5 bases respectively, with 9 bases between them. The CDR3 is 14 amino acids.

The J gene is TRBJ1-1, the V gene TRBV12-3 or TRBV12-4, with a weak D call TRBD1 (5 bases). V was cut by 5 bases and J by 8 bases, with 15 bases left in between. The CDR3 totals 13 residues. The CDR3: CASSVGWGMEAFF. The CDR3 region has the DNA TGTGCCAGCAGTGTCGGTTGGGGGATGGAAGCTTTCTTT.

This chain joins TRBV9 and TRBJ2-1; 7 bases align to TRBD1. Germline loops: CDR1 SGDLS, CDR2 YYNGEE. V was clipped by 4 bases and J by 4 bases; unmatched bases: 8. This CDR3 is built from 15 residues. The chain's CDR3 is CASSTTGFGYNEQFF. The CDR3 region has the DNA TGTGCCAGCAGCACGACAGGGTTCGGGTACAATGAGCAGTTCTTC.

The gene calls are TRBV3-1 (or the pseudogene TRBV3-2) and TRBJ1-3; D not certain. The germline V gene encodes CDR1 LGHDT and CDR2 YNNKEL (reference sequence). CDR3 size: 13 residues. V was clipped by 2 bases and J by 4 bases, with 6 bases between them. The CDR3 DNA is TGTGCCAGCAGCCAACCGGGCGGAAACACCATATATTTT. It encodes CASSQPGGNTIYF.

The rearrangement joins TRBV12-3 or TRBV12-4 to TRBJ1-4; unclear D gene. V was clipped by 4 bases and J by 8 bases, with 11 bases between them. This CDR3 has 13 amino acids. The CDR3, as DNA: TGTGCCAGCAGTTCCGACGGGATCGAAAAACTGTTTTTT. This encodes CASSSDGIEKLFF.

Points on this clone: The same CDR3 arises from other DNA sequences in this sample as well. The chain is built from TRBV7-3 and TRBJ2-1; tentative D call: TRBD2 (6 bases). Trimming stripped 3 bases from V and 0 bases from J, with 9 bases between. CDR3 length: 15 residues. Germline V lookup: CDR1 SGHTA, CDR2 FQGTGA. The CDR3 DNA follows: TGTGCCAGCAGCTTGGGACTGTCCTCCTACAATGAGCAGTTCTTC. It yields the protein CASSLGLSSYNEQFF.

The genes are TRBV27 and TRBJ2-7, with 7 bases that match TRBD2. This CDR3 is 15 amino acids long. Germline V gene sequence: CDR1 MNHEY, CDR2 SMNVEV (reference sequence). V shed 6 bases and J 0 bases; nucleotides not matched to a gene: 8. The CDR3 DNA is TGTGCCAGCAGGACCTTAGCGGGCAGCTCCTACGAGCAGTACTTC. It yields the protein CASRTLAGSSYEQYF.

CDR3 amino acids: CASSGRQQPLTGELFF. CDR3 bases: TGTGCCAGCAGTGGACGACAGCAACCTCTCACCGGGGAGCTGTTTTTT. The chain recombines TRBV28 with TRBJ2-2, with a possible D match to TRBD1 (5 bases). V lost 5 bases to trimming and J lost 4 bases, with 17 bases between them. This CDR3 spans 16 amino acids. Germline values: CDR1 MDHEN, CDR2 SYDVKM.

Notes on this clone: Other DNA sequences from this sample encode an identical CDR3 as well. The gene calls are TRBV9 and TRBJ2-5; D is uncertain. CDR1 and CDR2 (germline): SGDLS, YYNGEE. The ends were cut back, 0 bases at V and 1 base at J, with 4 bases in the middle. The CDR3 spans 13 residues. CDR3 in amino acids: CASSVDIQETQYF. CDR3 nucleotides: TGTGCCAGCAGCGTAGACATCCAAGAGACCCAGTACTTC.

This clone was detected only a few times. V and J are TRBV3-1 (or the pseudogene TRBV3-2) and TRBJ1-4; no firm D call. Trimming left V 5 bases short and J 1 base short, with 11 bases between. The V gene's germline CDR1 is LGHDT and CDR2 YNNKEL (reference sequence). There are 15 residues in the CDR3. Here the CDR3 reads CASSYRALTNEKLFF. The CDR3 DNA reads TGTGCCAGCAGCTACCGGGCTCTAACTAATGAAAAACTGTTTTTT.

The chain employs TRBV4-3 and TRBJ2-7; D may correspond to TRBD1 or TRBD2 (5 bases each). Germline CDR1 LGHNA, CDR2 YSLEER. The CDR3 spans 15 residues. V gave up 0 bases and J gave up 3 bases, with 12 bases separating them. The CDR3 loop is CASSQEGGTGYEQYF. The CDR3 nucleotides are TGCGCCAGCAGCCAAGAAGGTGGGACCGGCTACGAGCAGTACTTC.

CDR3: CASSYSPGAYEQYF. For the CDR3, the DNA is TGTGCCAGCAGTTACTCACCAGGGGCCTACGAGCAGTACTTC. This chain connects TRBV6-2 or TRBV6-3 to TRBJ2-7, with D possibly being TRBD1 (6 bases). The V gene lost 0 bases and the J gene lost 2 bases, with 8 bases spanning the gap. This CDR3 spans 14 amino acids. Germline CDR1 MNHEY, CDR2 SVGEGT.

The rearrangement links TRBV27 to TRBJ2-7; D uncertain. The germline CDR1 and CDR2 sequences are MNHEY and SMNVEV (reference sequence). The CDR3 is 16 residues long. Trimming removed 5 bases from V and 1 base from J, with 18 bases in between. The CDR3 DNA reads as TGTGCCAGCAGTCGCACTCTATTTGGTCAGTCCTACGAGCAGTACTTC. It is translated as CASSRTLFGQSYEQYF.

This sequence joins TRBV3-1 (or the pseudogene TRBV3-2) and TRBJ2-5; TRBD1 aligns across 8 bases. The J segment lost 5 bases and the V segment lost 4 bases, leaving 6 bases of the junction unmatched. The CDR3 length is 14 residues. Germline CDR1 is LGHDT and CDR2 is YNNKEL (reference sequence). CDR3 amino acids: CASSLNRGFETQYF. CDR3 DNA: TGTGCCAGCAGCCTCAACAGGGGGTTTGAGACCCAGTACTTC.

V usage is TRBV6-6 and J usage is TRBJ2-5; TRBD1 is a possible D gene (6 bases). The V gene lost 6 bases and the J gene lost 5 bases, with 10 bases spanning the gap. CDR3 length: 12 residues. From germline, CDR1 is MNHNY and CDR2 SVGAGI (reference sequence). CDR3: CASSSRGETQYF. CDR3 nucleotide sequence: TGTGCCAGCAGCTCTAGGGGGGAGACCCAGTACTTC.